This is a list of T cell receptor beta chains from one sample in a study of high-grade serous ovarian cancer treatment subgroups. This table comes from immunoSEQ multiplex PCR, and its TCRdb copy is limited to in-frame clones, with some not included. Of under 10,000 clones in the sample, just over 70% were seen once. The sample consisted of tumor tissue. These receptors all stem from a human donor with high-grade serous ovarian cancer. Both conserved end residues are part of each CDR3. A D gene is named only where the DNA matches it firmly. The size entry is marked missing in some rows and otherwise reads once, few, many or a size class.

clone_size	d_call	v_call	j_call	cdr3_aa	cdr3_nt
.	.	TRBV28	TRBJ1-5	CASTLNPLGIRASNQPQHF	TGTGCCAGCACCCTTAACCCCCTGGGGATCCGGGCTAGCAATCAGCCCCAGCATTTT
.	.	TRBV28	TRBJ2-2	CASIHGTWHGELFF	TGTGCCAGCATTCACGGGACATGGCACGGGGAGCTGTTTTTT
.	TRBD1	TRBV28	TRBJ2-7	CASGGWTGGTEQYF	TGTGCCAGCGGGGGCTGGACAGGGGGTACCGAGCAGTACTTC
.	.	TRBV30	TRBJ2-1	CAWTRRNEQFF	TGTGCCTGGACTAGAAGGAATGAGCAGTTCTTC
.	TRBD1	TRBV19	TRBJ1-6	CASSTSGTGFGSPLHF	TGTGCCAGTAGTACCTCCGGGACAGGGTTCGGTTCACCCCTCCACTTT
once	TRBD1	TRBV27	TRBJ2-7	CASSFPPTGDPGKAYEQYF	TGTGCCAGCAGTTTCCCCCCGACAGGGGATCCGGGTAAGGCCTACGAGCAGTACTTC
.	.	TRBV7-8	TRBJ1-2	CASSHGGAYGYTF	TGTGCCAGCAGCCATGGGGGGGCCTATGGCTACACCTTC
.	.	TRBV5-6	TRBJ2-5	CASSLRRTRGTQYF	TGTGCCAGCAGCTTGCGAAGGACTCGCGGGACCCAGTACTTC
.	TRBD1	TRBV7-2	TRBJ2-6	CASSLGQYSGANVLTF	TGTGCCAGCAGCTTGGGACAGTACTCTGGGGCCAACGTCCTGACTTTC
.	.	TRBV11-2	TRBJ1-2	CASSSGYTSF	TGTGCCAGCTCCTCCGGGTACACCTCCTTC
.	.	TRBV7-8	TRBJ2-1	CASRSGGGYNEQFF	TGTGCCAGCAGGTCTGGGGGAGGCTACAATGAGCAGTTCTTC
few	.	TRBV2	TRBJ2-2	CASMAERAPTGELFF	TGTGCCAGCATGGCCGAGCGGGCACCCACCGGGGAGCTGTTTTTT
.	.	TRBV4-3	TRBJ2-7	CASSPAGLNPYEQYF	TGCGCCAGCAGCCCCGCTGGCTTGAACCCCTACGAGCAGTACTTC
.	TRBD2	TRBV29-1	TRBJ2-4	CSAVSGGENIQYF	TGCAGCGCTGTTTCGGGAGGCGAAAACATTCAGTACTTC
.	.	TRBV29-1	TRBJ1-2	CSVHQNGYTF	TGCAGCGTGCATCAGAATGGCTACACCTTC
.	.	TRBV7-9	TRBJ1-3	CASSSVLGSGNTIYF	TGTGCCAGCAGCTCCGTCCTGGGGTCTGGAAACACCATATATTTT
.	TRBD1	TRBV11-2	TRBJ2-3	CASSPGGLDTQYF	TGTGCCAGCAGCCCAGGGGGATTGGATACGCAGTATTTT
.	TRBD1	TRBV13	TRBJ2-2	CASSSQPGQYTGELFF	TGTGCCAGCAGCTCCCAACCGGGACAGTACACCGGGGAGCTGTTTTTT
.	.	TRBV5-8	TRBJ2-2	CASSSGTTSNTGELFF	TGTGCCAGCAGCTCTGGGACGACATCGAACACCGGGGAGCTGTTTTTT
.	.	TRBV5-4	TRBJ1-1	CASSPEWGTEAFF	TGTGCCAGCAGCCCGGAATGGGGCACTGAAGCTTTCTTT
.	.	TRBV27	TRBJ2-2	CASSPGPGVRGELFF	TGTGCCAGCAGCCCGGGACCAGGGGTTAGGGGGGAGCTGTTTTTT
few	TRBD1	TRBV7-2	TRBJ2-5	CASSWNSGDRGETQYF	TGTGCCAGCAGCTGGAATAGCGGGGACAGGGGAGAGACCCAGTACTTC
few	TRBD1	TRBV10-2	TRBJ1-2	CASTGTGYGYTF	TGCGCCAGCACCGGGACAGGCTATGGCTACACCTTC
.	TRBD1	TRBV11-3	TRBJ1-1	CASSRRDRVNTEAFF	TGTGCCAGCAGCAGGCGGGACAGAGTGAACACTGAAGCTTTCTTT
.	.	TRBV30	TRBJ2-7	CAWSLGRPYEQYF	TGTGCCTGGAGTCTCGGCAGGCCCTACGAGCAGTACTTC
.	.	TRBV9	TRBJ2-2	CASSPIDRSPTGELFF	TGTGCCAGCAGCCCGATCGACAGGTCGCCAACCGGGGAGCTGTTTTTT
few	TRBD1	TRBV28	TRBJ1-4	CASSTGGLNNEKLFF	TGTGCCAGCAGTACAGGGGGCCTAAATAATGAAAAACTGTTTTTT
few	.	TRBV6-1	TRBJ2-3	CAAEQGTDTQYF	TGTGCCGCAGAACAGGGAACAGATACGCAGTATTTT
.	.	TRBV6-1	TRBJ1-4	CASSDEGRVEKLFF	TGTGCCAGCAGCGATGAGGGCAGGGTTGAAAAACTGTTTTTT
.	TRBD2	TRBV7-2	TRBJ2-3	CASTKQLAGPTDTQYF	TGTGCCAGCACCAAGCAGCTAGCGGGGCCCACAGATACGCAGTATTTT
.	.	TRBV21-1	TRBJ1-1	CASSNGDNMNTEAFF	TGTGCCAGCAGCAATGGGGACAACATGAACACTGAAGCTTTCTTT
few	TRBD1	TRBV19	TRBJ2-1	CASSRDSSYNEQFF	TGTGCCAGTAGTCGGGACAGCTCCTACAATGAGCAGTTCTTC
medium-sized	.	TRBV5-1	TRBJ2-2	CASRQVGAGELFF	TGCGCCAGCAGGCAAGTCGGGGCCGGGGAGCTGTTTTTT
.	.	TRBV4-3	TRBJ2-6	CASSQARARSGANVLTF	TGCGCCAGCAGCCAAGCCAGGGCCCGCTCTGGGGCCAACGTCCTGACTTTC
few	.	TRBV13	TRBJ2-4	CASSLATSSDIQYF	TGTGCCAGCAGCTTAGCAACCAGTTCAGACATTCAGTACTTC
.	TRBD2	TRBV5-4	TRBJ2-1	CASKGTSGTYNEQFF	TGTGCCAGCAAGGGGACTAGCGGGACCTACAATGAGCAGTTCTTC
few	.	TRBV2	TRBJ1-1	CASRAMMNTEAFF	TGTGCCAGCAGGGCTATGATGAACACTGAAGCTTTCTTT
.	TRBD1	TRBV5-4	TRBJ1-4	CASSLAGQSKEKLFF	TGTGCCAGCAGCTTGGCGGGACAGTCAAAGGAAAAACTGTTTTTT
.	.	TRBV9	TRBJ2-7	CASSVEGDEQYF	TGTGCCAGCAGCGTAGAAGGGGACGAGCAGTACTTC
.	.	TRBV6-1	TRBJ2-7	CASSVPRGSYEQYF	TGTGCCAGCAGTGTCCCCCGGGGATCCTACGAGCAGTACTTC
.	TRBD2	TRBV4-2	TRBJ2-7	CASSQEKSGSGYEQYF	TGTGCCAGCAGCCAAGAAAAGAGCGGGAGTGGCTACGAGCAGTACTTC
.	.	TRBV7-3	TRBJ1-1	CASSLVRDTEAFF	TGTGCCAGCAGCTTAGTCAGGGACACTGAAGCTTTCTTT
.	.	TRBV18	TRBJ2-2	CASSPRRGDTGELFF	TGTGCCAGCTCACCAAGGCGGGGCGACACCGGGGAGCTGTTTTTT
.	.	TRBV4-2	TRBJ2-5	CASSRTYLGDETQYF	TGTGCCAGCAGCCGAACCTATCTAGGGGATGAGACCCAGTACTTC
.	.	TRBV6-6	TRBJ1-4	CASSYSNPALNEKLFF	TGTGCCAGCAGTTACTCTAACCCCGCGCTTAATGAAAAACTGTTTTTT
.	TRBD1	TRBV14	TRBJ1-2	CASSDRGSYGYTF	TGTGCCAGCAGCGACAGGGGTAGCTATGGCTACACCTTC
.	TRBD2	TRBV5-6	TRBJ2-3	CASSSGGLGTSENTQYF	TGTGCCAGCAGCTCGGGGGGGCTTGGGACTAGTGAAAATACGCAGTATTTT
.	TRBD1	TRBV18	TRBJ1-1	CASSKNDRDTEAFF	TGTGCCAGCTCAAAGAACGACAGGGACACTGAAGCTTTCTTT
once	.	TRBV9	TRBJ1-2	CASSNGYGYTF	TGTGCCAGCAGCAATGGGTATGGCTACACCTTC
.	.	TRBV7-8	TRBJ2-7	CASRPGTGADEQYF	TGTGCCAGCAGACCCGGGACCGGAGCCGACGAGCAGTACTTC
.	.	TRBV12-5	TRBJ1-1	CASESDPNTEAFF	TGTGCTAGTGAAAGTGATCCGAACACTGAAGCTTTCTTT
.	TRBD1	TRBV7-2	TRBJ2-7	CASRSQGSRYEQYF	TGTGCCAGCAGATCACAGGGGTCTCGCTACGAGCAGTACTTC
.	.	TRBV16	TRBJ1-5	CASSLQLGSHAPQHF	TGTGCCAGCAGCCTTCAGCTGGGCAGTCACGCGCCCCAGCATTTT
.	TRBD1	TRBV7-2	TRBJ2-1	CASSLGDRGPLGNEQFF	TGTGCCAGCAGCTTAGGGGACAGGGGACCTCTGGGCAATGAGCAGTTCTTC
.	TRBD1	TRBV6-1	TRBJ1-5	CASKDRGNQPQHF	TGTGCCAGCAAGGACAGGGGCAATCAGCCCCAGCATTTT
.	TRBD2	TRBV7-2	TRBJ2-7	CASSGLAGGLPSYEQYF	TGTGCCAGCAGTGGACTAGCGGGAGGCCTACCCTCCTACGAGCAGTACTTC
.	.	TRBV11-3	TRBJ2-1	CASSLVGGLLENEQFF	TGTGCCAGCAGCTTAGTGGGCGGCCTATTGGAGAATGAGCAGTTCTTC